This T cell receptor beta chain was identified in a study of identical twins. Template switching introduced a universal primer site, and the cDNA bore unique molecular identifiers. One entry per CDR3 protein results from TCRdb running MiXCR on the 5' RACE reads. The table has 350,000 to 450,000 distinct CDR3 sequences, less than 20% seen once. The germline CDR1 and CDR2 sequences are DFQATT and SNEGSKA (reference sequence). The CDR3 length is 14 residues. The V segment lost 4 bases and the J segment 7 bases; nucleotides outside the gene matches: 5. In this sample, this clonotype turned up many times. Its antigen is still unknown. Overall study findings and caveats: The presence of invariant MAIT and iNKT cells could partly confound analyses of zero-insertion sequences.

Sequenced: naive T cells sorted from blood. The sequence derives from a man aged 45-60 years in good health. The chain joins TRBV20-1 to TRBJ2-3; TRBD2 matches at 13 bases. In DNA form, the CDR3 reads TGCAGTGCTAACGGACTAGCGGGAGATCATACGCAGTATTTT. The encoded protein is CSANGLAGDHTQYF.